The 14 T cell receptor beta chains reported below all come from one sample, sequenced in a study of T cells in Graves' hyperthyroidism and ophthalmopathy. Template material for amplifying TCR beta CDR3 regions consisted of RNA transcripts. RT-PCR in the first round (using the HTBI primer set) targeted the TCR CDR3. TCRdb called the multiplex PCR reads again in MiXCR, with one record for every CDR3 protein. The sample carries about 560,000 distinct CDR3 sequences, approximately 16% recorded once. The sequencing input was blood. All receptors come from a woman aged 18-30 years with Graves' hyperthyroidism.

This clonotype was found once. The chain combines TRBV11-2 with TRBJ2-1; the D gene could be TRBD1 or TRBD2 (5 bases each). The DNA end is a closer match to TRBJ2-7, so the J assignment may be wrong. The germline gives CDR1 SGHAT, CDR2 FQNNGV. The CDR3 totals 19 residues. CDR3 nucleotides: TGTGCCAGCAGCTTATACGGGGACGGGTCGGCCGCATCCTACAATGAGCAGTACTTC. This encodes CASSLYGDGSAASYNEQYF.

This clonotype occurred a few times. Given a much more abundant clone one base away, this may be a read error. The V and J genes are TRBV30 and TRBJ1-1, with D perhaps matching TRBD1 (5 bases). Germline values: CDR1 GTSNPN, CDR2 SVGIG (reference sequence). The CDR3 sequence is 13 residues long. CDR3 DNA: TGTGCCTGGAGTGTATTGGGGCTTGGTGAAGATTTCTTT. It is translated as CAWSVLGLGEDFF.

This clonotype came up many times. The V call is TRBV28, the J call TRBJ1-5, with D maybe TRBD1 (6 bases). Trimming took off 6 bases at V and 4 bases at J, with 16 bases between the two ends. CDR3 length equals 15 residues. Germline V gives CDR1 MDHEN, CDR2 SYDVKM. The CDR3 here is CASSALWGANQPQHF. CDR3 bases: TGTGCCAGCAGCGCCCTCTGGGGGGCGAATCAGCCCCAGCATTTT.

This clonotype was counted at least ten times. Here the CDR3 reads CASNGNTIYF. In DNA form, the CDR3 reads TGTGCCAGCAATGGAAACACCATATATTTT. The chain couples TRBV12-3 or TRBV12-4 to TRBJ1-3; D is unclear. V dropped 7 bases and J dropped 3 bases, with 1 base sitting between them. The CDR3 is made up of 10 amino acids.

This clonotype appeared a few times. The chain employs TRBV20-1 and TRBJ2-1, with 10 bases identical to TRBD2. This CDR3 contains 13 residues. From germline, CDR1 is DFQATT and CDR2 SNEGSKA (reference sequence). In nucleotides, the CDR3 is TGCACAGTAGCGGGGGGCTCCTACAATGAGCAGTTCTTC. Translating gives CTVAGGSYNEQFF.

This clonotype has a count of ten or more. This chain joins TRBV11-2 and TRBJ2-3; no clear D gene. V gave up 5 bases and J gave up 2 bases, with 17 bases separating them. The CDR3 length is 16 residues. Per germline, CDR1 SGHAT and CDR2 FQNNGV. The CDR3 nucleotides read TGTGCCAGCAGCACAGCACGGACGGATAACACAGATACGCAGTATTTT. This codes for CASSTARTDNTDTQYF. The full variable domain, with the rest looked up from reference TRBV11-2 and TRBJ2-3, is EAGVAQSPRYKIIEKRQSVAFWCNPISGHATLYWYQQILGQGPKLLIQFQNNGVVDDSQLPKDRFSAERLKGVDSTLKIQPAKLEDSAVYLCASSTARTDNTDTQYFGPGTRLTVL.

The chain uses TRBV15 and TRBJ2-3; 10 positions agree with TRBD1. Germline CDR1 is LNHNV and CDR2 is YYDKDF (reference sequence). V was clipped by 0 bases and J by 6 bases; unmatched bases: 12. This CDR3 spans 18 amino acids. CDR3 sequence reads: CATSRDSLLLDRGDTQYF. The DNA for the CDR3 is TGTGCCACCAGCAGAGATTCCCTCCTTTTGGACAGGGGGGATACGCAGTATTTT.

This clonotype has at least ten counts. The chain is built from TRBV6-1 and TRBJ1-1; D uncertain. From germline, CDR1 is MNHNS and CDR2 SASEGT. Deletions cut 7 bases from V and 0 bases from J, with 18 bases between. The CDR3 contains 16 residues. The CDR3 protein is CASTRPSGPMNTEAFF. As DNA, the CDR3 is TGTGCCAGCACCCGCCCAAGTGGGCCCATGAACACTGAAGCTTTCTTT.

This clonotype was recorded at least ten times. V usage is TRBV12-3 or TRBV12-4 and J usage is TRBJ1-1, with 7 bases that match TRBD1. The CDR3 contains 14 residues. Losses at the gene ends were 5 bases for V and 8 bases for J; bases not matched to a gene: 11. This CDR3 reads CASSPTGRGGEAFF. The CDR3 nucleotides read TGTGCCAGCAGTCCGACAGGGAGAGGGGGAGAAGCTTTCTTT.

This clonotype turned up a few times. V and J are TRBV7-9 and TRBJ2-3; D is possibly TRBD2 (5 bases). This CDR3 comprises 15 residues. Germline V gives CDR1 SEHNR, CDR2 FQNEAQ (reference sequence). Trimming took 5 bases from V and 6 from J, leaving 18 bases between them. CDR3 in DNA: TGTGCCAGCAGCCAGAATCTTGGGGAGAGGGATACGCAGTATTTT. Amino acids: CASSQNLGERDTQYF.

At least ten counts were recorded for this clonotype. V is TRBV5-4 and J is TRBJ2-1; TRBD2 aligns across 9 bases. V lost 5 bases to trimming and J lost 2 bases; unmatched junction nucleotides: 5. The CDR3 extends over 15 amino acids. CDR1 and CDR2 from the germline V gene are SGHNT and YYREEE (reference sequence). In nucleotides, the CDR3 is TGTGCCAGCAGGGGAAGCGGGAGGCCCTACAATGAGCAGTTCTTC. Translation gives CASRGSGRPYNEQFF.

The CDR3 here is CSASRGRADTQYF. The CDR3 DNA sequence: TGCAGTGCTTCCAGGGGGCGGGCAGATACGCAGTATTTT. The rearrangement links TRBV20-1 to TRBJ2-3; TRBD1 matches 8 bases. Germline V gene lookup returns CDR1 DFQATT and CDR2 SNEGSKA (reference sequence). J was trimmed by 4 bases and V by 5 bases; bases with no gene match: 5. The CDR3 is 13 residues long.

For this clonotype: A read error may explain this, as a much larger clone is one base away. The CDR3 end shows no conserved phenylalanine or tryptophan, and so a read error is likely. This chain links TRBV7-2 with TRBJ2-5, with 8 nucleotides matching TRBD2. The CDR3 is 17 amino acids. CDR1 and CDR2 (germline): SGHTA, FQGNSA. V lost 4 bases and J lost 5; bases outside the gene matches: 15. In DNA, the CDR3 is TGTGCCAGCAGCTATCGAGGGGCGGCGGGAGGAAGGGAGACCCAGTACCTC. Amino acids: CASSYRGAAGGRETQYL.

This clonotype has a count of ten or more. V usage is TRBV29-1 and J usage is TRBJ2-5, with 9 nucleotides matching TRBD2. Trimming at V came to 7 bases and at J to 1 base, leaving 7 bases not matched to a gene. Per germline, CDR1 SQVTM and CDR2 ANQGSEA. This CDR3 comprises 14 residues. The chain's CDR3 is CSALLAGRQETQYF. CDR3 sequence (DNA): TGCAGCGCTCTACTAGCGGGTCGCCAAGAGACCCAGTACTTC. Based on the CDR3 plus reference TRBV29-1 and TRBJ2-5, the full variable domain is SAVISQKPSRDICQRGTSLTIQCQVDSQVTMMFWYRQQPGQSLTLIATANQGSEATYESGFVIDKFPISRPNLTFSTLTVSNMSPEDSSIYLCSALLAGRQETQYFGPGTRLLVL.